Below, 25 T cell receptor beta chains from the same sample are listed, as sequenced in a study of CD8 T cells in Susac syndrome (dated 2019 in TCRdb). The library was produced with the immunoSEQ multiplex PCR assay. RNA was extracted using the RNeasy kit, and about 0.5 to 1 ug of the RNA was reverse transcribed with random hexamers. TCRdb reprocessing: public reads trimmed at Q25 with fastp, clones called with MiXCR, in-frame beta chains kept. Identical CDR3 proteins give one entry, which carries the most common genes and DNA. This sample holds 150,000 to 200,000 distinct CDR3 sequences; 90% to 95% were observed only once. Around 0.14% of the sample goes to the ten largest clones. The sequencing input was CD4+ T cells from PBMCs. Source of these receptors: a human donor in good health.

V usage is TRBV3-1 and J usage is TRBJ1-1; possible D gene TRBD1, 5 bases. Germline values: CDR1 LGHDT, CDR2 YNNKEL (reference sequence). The CDR3 runs 11 residues. V lost 5 bases to trimming and J lost 11 bases, with 12 bases between them. The CDR3 region has the DNA TGTGCCAGCAGCTGGAGGGGTAACGCTTTCTTT. This translates into CASSWRGNAFF.

The V call is TRBV24-1, the J call TRBJ1-1; D is unresolved. Trimming removed 4 bases from V and 0 bases from J, with 11 bases in between. Germline CDR1 and CDR2: KGHDR and SFDVKD. This CDR3 contains 15 residues. CDR3 sequence reads: CATSDDAAMNTEAFF. CDR3 coding DNA: TGTGCCACCAGTGACGACGCGGCCATGAACACTGAAGCTTTCTTT.

The chain uses TRBV20-1 and TRBJ2-1; 9 positions match TRBD2. The germline gives CDR1 DFQATT, CDR2 SNEGSKA (reference sequence). J was trimmed by 2 bases and V by 5 bases; bases with no gene match: 4. The CDR3 is 14 residues long. The CDR3 DNA is TGCAGTGCTCCGACTAGCGGAACCTACAATGAGCAGTTCTTC. Translating it yields CSAPTSGTYNEQFF.

The chain links TRBV15 to TRBJ2-3; D is uncertain. The CDR3 consists of 11 residues. V was shortened by 4 bases and J by 3 bases, with 2 bases between the two germline ends. Germline V gives CDR1 LNHNV, CDR2 YYDKDF (reference sequence). Written as DNA, the CDR3 is TGTGCCACCAGCATAACAGATACGCAGTATTTT. As protein: CATSITDTQYF.

The chain combines TRBV5-4 with TRBJ2-4; tentatively, D is TRBD1 or TRBD2 (5 bases each). Trimming cost V 6 bases and J 1 base, with 11 bases left between them. The CDR3 has 14 residues. CDR1 is SGHNT, CDR2 YYREEE, per germline (reference sequence). The CDR3, as DNA: TGTGCCAGCACCCGGGACCCCGCCAAAAACATTCAGTACTTC. Encoded protein: CASTRDPAKNIQYF.

The chain uses TRBV2 and TRBJ2-7, with D possibly being TRBD2 (5 bases). Trimming left V 8 bases short and J 5 bases short, with 16 bases between. The germline V gene has CDR1 SNHLY and CDR2 FYNNEI. The CDR3 runs 13 residues. The CDR3 loop reads CASLPSGSNEQYF. In DNA form, the CDR3 reads TGTGCCAGCCTCCCCTCGGGATCCAACGAGCAGTACTTC.

The chain links TRBV7-6 to TRBJ2-5; D perhaps matches TRBD1 (5 bases). The CDR3 runs 15 residues. Germline V gene lookup returns CDR1 SGHVS and CDR2 FNYEAQ. Trimming took off 1 base at V and 1 base at J, with 10 bases between the two ends. CDR3 DNA sequence: TGTGCCAGCAGCTTAGGACAGACCCTCCAAGAGACCCAGTACTTC. As protein: CASSLGQTLQETQYF. Full variable domain (rest looked up from reference TRBV7-6 and TRBJ2-5): GAGVSQSPRYKVTKRGQDVALRCDPISGHVSLYWYRQALGQGPEFLTYFNYEAQQDKSGLPNDRFSAERPEGSISTLTIQRTEQRDSAMYRCASSLGQTLQETQYFGPGTRLLVL.

This chain uses TRBV28 with TRBJ2-7; a weak D match, TRBD2 (6 bases). Germline V lookup: CDR1 MDHEN, CDR2 SYDVKM. There are 12 residues in the CDR3. The V and J ends lost 5 bases and 4 bases respectively, with 9 bases between them. In DNA, the CDR3 is TGTGCCAGCAGTGGAGGGAAATACGAGCAGTACTTC. Translating gives CASSGGKYEQYF.

The genes are TRBV12-3 or TRBV12-4 and TRBJ1-4; no clear D. V was trimmed by 1 base and J by 7 bases, leaving 7 bases between them. CDR3 length equals 13 residues. CDR3 DNA: TGTGCCAGCAGTTTAGGTTCCGTTGAAAAACTGTTTTTT. This codes for CASSLGSVEKLFF.

The chain employs TRBV29-1 and TRBJ1-6; tentative D call: TRBD1 (5 bases). The CDR3 extends over 16 amino acids. The V gene's germline CDR1 is SQVTM and CDR2 ANQGSEA. V lost 4 bases and J lost 3, with 16 bases in between. CDR3 amino acids: CSVVSRVPVYNSPLHF. DNA of the CDR3: TGCAGCGTTGTCTCCAGGGTCCCCGTCTATAATTCACCCCTCCACTTT.

The rearrangement links TRBV14 to TRBJ1-6; D not certain. V dropped 5 bases and J dropped 0 bases, with 11 bases sitting between them. The germline V gene has CDR1 SGHDN and CDR2 FVKESK. The CDR3 consists of 16 residues. The CDR3 bases are TGTGCCAGCAGCTACGCAGCGAGCTCCTATAATTCACCCCTCCACTTT. Protein: CASSYAASSYNSPLHF.

The rearrangement uses TRBV7-2 and TRBJ2-5; D perhaps matches TRBD2 (6 bases). The CDR3 consists of 15 residues. The germline CDR1 and CDR2 sequences are SGHTA and FQGNSA. V was shortened by 5 bases and J by 4 bases, with 17 bases between the two germline ends. CDR3 residues: CASSPGASERETQYF. CDR3 in DNA: TGTGCCAGCAGCCCCGGGGCTAGCGAACGAGAGACCCAGTACTTC. Together with reference TRBV7-2 and TRBJ2-5, the CDR3 gives the full variable domain: GAGVSQSPSNKVTEKGKDVELRCDPISGHTALYWYRQSLGQGLEFLIYFQGNSAPDKSGLPSDRFSAERTGGSVSTLTIQRTQQEDSAVYLCASSPGASERETQYFGPGTRLLVL.

The chain combines TRBV12-3 or TRBV12-4 with TRBJ1-5; D may be TRBD1 (5 bases). V was clipped by 8 bases and J by 9 bases, with 17 bases between them. The CDR3 spans 13 residues. In DNA form, the CDR3 reads TGTGCCAGCGGGGCAGGGACGGAGGGGCCCCAGCATTTT. It is translated as CASGAGTEGPQHF.

The gene calls are TRBV5-1 and TRBJ2-3, with 9 nucleotides matching TRBD2. With V trimmed by 1 base and J by 6 bases, 6 bases remained unmatched. The CDR3 covers 15 residues. Germline loops: CDR1 SGHRS, CDR2 YFSETQ. The CDR3 reads CASSLPSGGLDTQYF. Here the CDR3 DNA reads TGCGCCAGCAGCTTGCCCAGCGGGGGGCTGGATACGCAGTATTTT.

The chain couples TRBV2 to TRBJ2-1, with D perhaps given as TRBD1 or TRBD2 (5 bases each). The CDR3 is 13 residues long. CDR1 is SNHLY and CDR2 is FYNNEI in the germline V gene. Trimming left V 4 bases short and J 3 bases short, with 7 bases between. This chain's CDR3 is CASSGGIYNEQFF. In DNA form, the CDR3 reads TGTGCCAGCAGTGGGGGGATCTACAATGAGCAGTTCTTC.

The V call is TRBV18, the J call TRBJ2-6; a weak D match, TRBD1 (5 bases). CDR3 length: 15 amino acids. Germline CDR1 KGHSH, CDR2 LQKENI. Trimming left V 6 bases short and J 1 base short, with 10 bases between. The CDR3 protein is CASSQPGSGANVLTF. The CDR3, as DNA: TGTGCCAGCTCCCAGCCAGGGTCTGGGGCCAACGTCCTGACTTTC.

The chain couples TRBV6-2 or TRBV6-3 to TRBJ2-3, with D perhaps TRBD1 (5 bases). The CDR3 is 15 residues long. V was clipped by 6 bases and J by 1 base, with 14 bases between them. Germline V gene sequence: CDR1 MNHEY, CDR2 SVGEGT. This CDR3 is CASSPTGIGTDTQYF. Here the CDR3 DNA reads TGTGCCAGCAGCCCTACAGGAATTGGCACAGATACGCAGTATTTT.

This sequence joins TRBV6-2 or TRBV6-3 and TRBJ2-7; the D is unclear. V was cut by 6 bases and J by 2 bases, with 14 bases left in between. Per the germline V gene, CDR1 is MNHEY and CDR2 is SVGEGT. This CDR3 comprises 14 residues. The CDR3 sequence is CASRRYRATYEQYF. CDR3 coding DNA: TGTGCCAGCAGGAGGTACCGGGCTACCTACGAGCAGTACTTC.

The chain joins TRBV24-1 to TRBJ1-5; D not resolved. The V end was cut by 7 bases, the J end by 4 bases, with 7 bases between. There are 12 residues in the CDR3. CDR1 and CDR2 (germline): KGHDR, SFDVKD. The CDR3 region is CATSRPNQPQHF. The DNA of the CDR3 is TGTGCCACCAGCCGACCAAATCAGCCCCAGCATTTT.

This sequence joins TRBV20-1 and TRBJ2-1, with no clear D. The V end was cut by 1 base, the J end by 4 bases, with 11 bases between. Germline lookup yields CDR1 DFQATT and CDR2 SNEGSKA (reference sequence). The CDR3 has 14 residues. CDR3 DNA sequence: TGCAGTGCTAGAGCCCCCGGCCGATACAATGAGCAGTTCTTC. This encodes CSARAPGRYNEQFF.

The chain uses TRBV5-4 and TRBJ2-1; 8 nucleotides match TRBD2. The CDR3 consists of 15 residues. Unmatched junction bases numbered 3, after V lost 0 bases and J lost 4 bases. Germline V gives CDR1 SGHNT, CDR2 YYREEE (reference sequence). CDR3 in DNA: TGTGCCAGCAGCTTGGGCGGGGGGCTGTACAATGAGCAGTTCTTC. This gives the protein CASSLGGGLYNEQFF.

The V and J genes are TRBV5-6 and TRBJ1-1; D may be TRBD1 (5 bases). This CDR3 spans 14 amino acids. With 4 bases removed from V and 4 bases from J, the gap between germline ends came to 14 bases. Germline values: CDR1 SGHDT, CDR2 YYEEEE. The CDR3 nucleotides are TGTGCCAGCAGCGACCGGACCCAGGGCACTGAAGCTTTCTTT. This translates into CASSDRTQGTEAFF.

The CDR3 reads CSAFRAGNEQFF. CDR3 bases: TGCAGTGCTTTCCGGGCCGGGAATGAGCAGTTCTTC. The gene calls are TRBV20-1 and TRBJ2-1; no reliable D call. The CDR3 runs 12 residues. Germline-derived CDR1 and CDR2 are DFQATT and SNEGSKA (reference sequence). Deletions cut 5 bases from V and 7 bases from J, with 12 bases between.

This CDR3 reads CASKTEGSTEAFF. CDR3 nucleotides: TGCGCCAGCAAAACGGAGGGGAGTACTGAAGCTTTCTTT. The gene calls are TRBV5-1 and TRBJ1-1; perhaps TRBD1 as D (5 bases). The CDR3 covers 13 residues. Trimming left V 6 bases short and J 5 bases short, with 14 bases between. Germline V gene data show CDR1 as SGHRS and CDR2 as YFSETQ.

J is TRBJ2-5 and V is TRBV7-9; 7 bases map to TRBD1. This CDR3 contains 13 residues. Germline-derived CDR1 and CDR2 are SEHNR and FQNEAQ (reference sequence). V dropped 4 bases and J dropped 10; count of bases not matched to a gene: 9. This CDR3 reads CASSSEGQSRQYF. CDR3 DNA sequence: TGTGCCAGCAGCTCCGAGGGACAGTCCCGCCAGTACTTC.